This passage covers 19 T cell receptor beta chains from one sample sequenced in a study of shared clonotypes between healthy human individuals. Sequenced by immunoSEQ multiplex PCR; TCRdb stores in-frame clones only, minus some. The sample consists of roughly 330,000 clones, less than 85% of them appearing once. Sequenced input: memory CD4+ T cells sorted from blood. Specified subset: CD45RA-negative fraction. These TCRs come from a man aged 25 to 40 in good health.

V usage is TRBV5-1 and J usage is TRBJ2-3; 8 bases are a match to TRBD2. Germline CDR1 and CDR2: SGHRS and YFSETQ. V was pared by 1 base and J by 6 bases, with 7 bases of the junction left unmatched. The CDR3 extends over 15 amino acids. The CDR3 protein is CASSLPAGVSDTQYF. CDR3 bases: TGCGCCAGCAGCTTGCCAGCGGGAGTGTCGGATACGCAGTATTTT.

This clone showed up many times. This sequence joins TRBV10-2 and TRBJ2-3, with a tentative D call TRBD2 (6 bases). The CDR3 loop spans 15 amino acids. Per the germline V gene, CDR1 is WSHSY and CDR2 is SAAADI. V dropped 8 bases and J dropped 0 bases, with 15 bases sitting between them. The CDR3 sequence is CASSLGLASTDTQYF. The CDR3 nucleotides are TGCGCCAGCTCCCTCGGGCTAGCGAGCACAGATACGCAGTATTTT.

V gene TRBV9 combines with J gene TRBJ2-1; 8 bases match TRBD2. This CDR3 comprises 16 residues. The germline V gene has CDR1 SGDLS and CDR2 YYNGEE. Trimming at V came to 1 base and at J to 4 bases, leaving 7 bases not matched to a gene. The CDR3 reads CASSVSGGASYNEQFF. The CDR3 DNA reads as TGTGCCAGCAGCGTATCCGGGGGGGCTTCGTACAATGAGCAGTTCTTC. The variable domain in full, completed from reference TRBV9 and TRBJ2-1, reads DSGVTQTPKHLITATGQRVTLRCSPRSGDLSVYWYQQSLDQGLQFLIQYYNGEERAKGNILERFSAQQFPDLHSELNLSSLELGDSALYFCASSVSGGASYNEQFFGPGTRLTVL.

The chain has TRBV6-6 and TRBJ1-5; D uncertain. V lost 5 bases and J 4 bases, leaving 12 bases between the germline ends. The CDR3 spans 14 residues. Germline V gene sequence: CDR1 MNHNY, CDR2 SVGAGI (reference sequence). CDR3 sequence reads: CASSQPGKNQPQHF. CDR3 in DNA: TGTGCCAGCAGTCAGCCCGGGAAAAATCAGCCCCAGCATTTT.

This chain joins TRBV11-3 and TRBJ2-1, with 10 bases fitting TRBD2. This CDR3 has 15 residues. Germline CDR1 reads SGHNT; CDR2 reads YENEEA. Trimming took 5 bases from V and 7 from J; bases not matched to a gene: 8. The CDR3 here is CASSPGSGRANEQFF. The CDR3 bases are TGTGCCAGCAGCCCCGGCAGCGGGAGGGCGAATGAGCAGTTCTTC.

This clone was counted a few times. This sequence joins TRBV9 and TRBJ2-1; D possibly uses TRBD1 or TRBD2 (5 bases each). CDR1 is SGDLS and CDR2 is YYNGEE in the germline V gene. This CDR3 region has 16 residues. The V end lost 1 base, the J end lost 4 bases, and 15 bases lay between the germline ends. CDR3 loop: CASSVTNAGGYNEQFF. Here the CDR3 DNA reads TGTGCCAGCAGCGTAACCAATGCTGGGGGTTACAATGAGCAGTTCTTC.

This clone was recorded only once. V gene TRBV5-4 combines with J gene TRBJ2-1; D possibly corresponds to TRBD2 (6 bases). The CDR3 has 16 residues. V lost 4 bases, J lost 0 bases, and 14 bases lay in between. The V gene's germline CDR1 is SGHNT and CDR2 YYREEE (reference sequence). CDR3 nucleotide sequence: TGTGCCAGCAGCCGAGCGGGTCCTAGCTCCTACAATGAGCAGTTCTTC. This codes for CASSRAGPSSYNEQFF. The full variable domain, rest sourced from reference TRBV5-4 and TRBJ2-1, is ETGVTQSPTHLIKTRGQQVTLRCSSQSGHNTVSWYQQALGQGPQFIFQYYREEENGRGNFPPRFSGLQFPNYSSELNVNALELDDSALYLCASSRAGPSSYNEQFFGPGTRLTVL.

The chain combines TRBV9 with TRBJ2-5; possible D gene TRBD1, 6 bases. This CDR3 has 14 residues. Germline CDR1 and CDR2: SGDLS and YYNGEE. V lost 0 bases to trimming and J lost 7 bases, with 13 bases between them. The CDR3 is CASSVDNRGGTQYF. The CDR3 region has the DNA TGTGCCAGCAGCGTAGATAACAGAGGGGGGACCCAGTACTTC. Together with reference TRBV9 and TRBJ2-5, the CDR3 gives the full variable domain: DSGVTQTPKHLITATGQRVTLRCSPRSGDLSVYWYQQSLDQGLQFLIQYYNGEERAKGNILERFSAQQFPDLHSELNLSSLELGDSALYFCASSVDNRGGTQYFGPGTRLLVL.

The chain is built from TRBV29-1 and TRBJ1-1; maybe TRBD1 (6 bases). This CDR3 is 13 amino acids long. The germline CDR1 and CDR2 sequences are SQVTM and ANQGSEA. V lost 6 bases and J lost 5, with 16 bases in between. CDR3 DNA sequence: TGCAGCGTGACCGGAGGGGGGGGGACTGAAGCTTTCTTT. Translation: CSVTGGGGTEAFF.

The chain has TRBV10-3 and TRBJ2-5; 9 bases map to TRBD2. CDR1 and CDR2 (germline): ENHRY, SYGVKD. The V segment lost 4 bases and the J segment 5 bases; nucleotides outside the gene matches: 5. This CDR3 has 14 residues. For the CDR3, the DNA is TGTGCCATCAGTGTTAGCGGGAGCGGCGAGACCCAGTACTTC. Translated, it gives CAISVSGSGETQYF.

The V call is TRBV28, the J call TRBJ2-7; unclear D gene. Germline V lookup: CDR1 MDHEN, CDR2 SYDVKM. The CDR3 is 12 amino acids. Trimming pared 7 bases from V and 4 bases from J, leaving 11 bases between. The CDR3 here is CASTSRPYEQYF. The CDR3 bases are TGTGCCAGCACCTCGAGGCCTTACGAGCAGTACTTC.

The sample holds a few counts of this clone. The V gene is TRBV7-9, the J gene TRBJ1-1, with no clear D. The CDR3 is 16 amino acids. Germline V gene sequence: CDR1 SEHNR, CDR2 FQNEAQ (reference sequence). V was cut by 5 bases and J by 0 bases, with 16 bases left in between. The CDR3: CASSQPPGGMNTEAFF. In DNA form, the CDR3 reads TGTGCCAGCAGCCAGCCCCCGGGTGGCATGAACACTGAAGCTTTCTTT.

The gene calls are TRBV20-1 and TRBJ2-7, with no clear D. The CDR3 runs to 10 residues. Per the germline V gene, CDR1 is DFQATT and CDR2 is SNEGSKA (reference sequence). The V end was cut by 5 bases, the J end by 7 bases, with 9 bases between. CDR3 DNA: TGCAGTGCTCTCCATGGGGAGCAGTACTTC. It translates to CSALHGEQYF.

This chain joins TRBV2 and TRBJ2-2, with TRBD1 as a possible D gene (6 bases). Trimming took 8 bases from V and 3 from J, leaving 16 bases between them. CDR3 size: 15 residues. Germline V gene lookup returns CDR1 SNHLY and CDR2 FYNNEI. CDR3: CASESGVTHTGELFF. The CDR3 nucleotides are TGTGCCAGCGAGTCAGGGGTTACTCACACCGGGGAGCTGTTTTTT. The entire variable domain, with the rest obtained from reference TRBV2 and TRBJ2-2, is as follows: EPEVTQTPSHQVTQMGQEVILRCVPISNHLYFYWYRQILGQKVEFLVSFYNNEISEKSEIFDDQFSVERPDGSNFTLKIRSTKLEDSAMYFCASESGVTHTGELFFGEGSRLTVL.

V is TRBV27 and J is TRBJ1-1; D uncertain. This CDR3 comprises 15 residues. Germline V gene lookup returns CDR1 MNHEY and CDR2 SMNVEV (reference sequence). V dropped 2 bases and J dropped 0 bases, with 10 bases sitting between them. The CDR3 bases are TGTGCCAGCAGTTTAACATCTCTCGTGAACACTGAAGCTTTCTTT. This sequence encodes CASSLTSLVNTEAFF.

The chain employs TRBV28 and TRBJ1-2; a possible D gene is TRBD1 (5 bases). Germline CDR1 and CDR2: MDHEN and SYDVKM. Trimming left V 6 bases short and J 0 bases short, with 17 bases between. The CDR3 totals 16 residues. As DNA, the CDR3 is TGTGCCAGCAGCCAGGGACCTTTGCTAGCTAACTATGGCTACACCTTC. Translated: CASSQGPLLANYGYTF.

The J gene is TRBJ2-7, the V gene TRBV18; D not certain. The CDR3 has 11 amino acids. Germline assignment: CDR1 KGHSH and CDR2 LQKENI. V dropped 4 bases and J dropped 4 bases, with 5 bases sitting between them. The CDR3 region is CASSQGYEQYF. CDR3 DNA sequence: TGTGCCAGCTCACAGGGTTACGAGCAGTACTTC.

The chain combines TRBV5-1 with TRBJ1-5; D gene uncertain. Germline V gene sequence: CDR1 SGHRS, CDR2 YFSETQ. This CDR3 has 15 amino acids. V shed 0 bases and J shed 0 bases, with 7 bases lying between them. Here the CDR3 reads CASSLDSYSNQPQHF. CDR3 DNA: TGCGCCAGCAGCTTGGACTCTTATAGCAATCAGCCCCAGCATTTT.

In its sample, this clone was seen a few times. The chain couples TRBV10-2 to TRBJ1-5; possible D gene TRBD1, 6 bases. The V gene lost 8 bases and the J gene lost 5 bases, with 13 bases spanning the gap. CDR3 length: 13 residues. Germline assignment: CDR1 WSHSY and CDR2 SAAADI. CDR3 amino acids: CASRLNRDQPQHF. The CDR3 DNA reads TGCGCCAGCCGACTAAACAGGGATCAGCCCCAGCATTTT.